Listed below are T cell receptor beta chains from one sample, sequenced in a study of blood T cell repertoires in COVID-19. TCRdb's table, derived via immunoSEQ multiplex PCR, lists solely in-frame clones and lacks some. The repertoire holds 200,000 to 250,000 clones, with approximately 85% as singletons. The sequencing sample was made of peripheral blood. The receptors originated from a woman in her 70s with COVID-19, enrolled during active disease. CDR3s include the opening cysteine and the closing phenylalanine or tryptophan. Clone size appears in some rows only: once, few, many, or a class for an expanded clone.

j_call clone_size v_call cdr3_aa
TRBJ2-3 . TRBV27 CASSRTASVIFSDTQYF
TRBJ1-1 once TRBV6-6 CASSYEVSGTGTEAFF
TRBJ1-4 . TRBV7-9 CASSPRQGGNEKLFF
TRBJ1-3 few TRBV7-2 CASSLLRTGDTIYF
TRBJ2-2 . TRBV6-6 CASSLRQGNTGELFF
TRBJ2-7 . TRBV14 CASKQESSYEQYF
TRBJ1-3 . TRBV9 CASSVGGNSGNTIYF
TRBJ1-2 few TRBV4-1 CASSQDVDRNYGYTF
TRBJ1-4 . TRBV7-2 CASSPRGSTNEKLFF
TRBJ1-2 . TRBV18 CASSITGTQLPLLNYGYTF
TRBJ1-1 . TRBV30 CAWSRGGVEAFF
TRBJ1-6 . TRBV7-2 CASSYVQGYLTLHF
TRBJ1-6 . TRBV6-2/TRBV6-3 CASSPGHVLNNSPLHF
TRBJ1-2 . TRBV5-4 CASSTELTGNYGYTF
TRBJ2-7 . TRBV7-8 CASSAVLLAGATTYEQYF
TRBJ1-2 . TRBV11-2 CASSTRTNLNYGYTF
TRBJ2-3 . TRBV5-4 CASSNQRSTDTQYF
TRBJ1-1 . TRBV10-3 CAISERGSMNTEAFF
TRBJ1-1 . TRBV6-2/TRBV6-3 CASSYEVWMTEAFF
TRBJ1-3 . TRBV5-1 CASSGGQGLSGNTIYF
TRBJ2-5 . TRBV5-1 CASSPGGSGETQYF
TRBJ1-5 . TRBV18 CASSRAQEVSNQPQHF
TRBJ2-5 few TRBV27 CASSQITGTGVRQTQYF
TRBJ2-5 . TRBV5-1 CASSLRPSGQETQYF
TRBJ1-2 once TRBV27 CASSLGGVDYGYTF
TRBJ1-1 . TRBV24-1 CATSAQGLVAFF
TRBJ2-1 . TRBV12-5 CASGKASGGSYNEQFF
TRBJ1-5 . TRBV24-1 CATSEGQPHQPQHF
TRBJ2-7 many TRBV9 CASSRDRSYEQYF
TRBJ2-7 . TRBV29-1 CSAMYNRGREQYF
TRBJ2-4 . TRBV19 CASTQRGGPQNIQYF
TRBJ1-2 . TRBV11-3 CASSSNSYGYTF
TRBJ2-7 . TRBV4-2 CASGREQGIYEQYF
TRBJ1-1 . TRBV11-3 CASSLDRWGTPRGTEAFF
TRBJ2-2 . TRBV6-5 CALFGQGKSGELFF
TRBJ2-2 . TRBV4-2 CASSQDLTGEARDTGELFF
TRBJ1-5 . TRBV18 CASSASGTANQPQHF
TRBJ1-6 . TRBV7-3 CASSFSWGQGRVYSPLHF
TRBJ2-5 . TRBV29-1 CSVSPGGGETQYF
TRBJ2-7 . TRBV11-2 CASSLEYTTTYEQYF
TRBJ2-7 . TRBV6-2/TRBV6-3 CASSPGYSEQYF
TRBJ1-2 few TRBV4-3 CASSQGQGANYGYTF
TRBJ1-1 . TRBV3-1/TRBV3-2 CASSLQGAGTEAFF
TRBJ2-1 . TRBV6-1 CASSGTILGLAGGKDEQFF
TRBJ1-4 few TRBV5-4 CASSLGGGPNEKLFF
TRBJ1-1 . TRBV7-3 CASSLTFSPPAGTEAFF
TRBJ2-6 . TRBV10-1 CASSEPRGFGTVLDGANVLTF
TRBJ1-2 . TRBV7-2 CASSPGTVTFYGYTF
TRBJ1-3 . TRBV19 CASSLGHDSGNTIYF
TRBJ2-1 . TRBV7-9 CASRTGTSGDNEQFF
TRBJ1-1 . TRBV18 CASSRTGGDTEAFF
TRBJ1-5 . TRBV5-1 CASSLDGTGHQPQHF